These 23 T cell receptor beta chains originate from one sample sequenced in a study of vaccination and CD4 T cells after COVID-19. The Oncomine TCR Beta short-read assay was what sequenced the DNA obtained from cultured CD4+ T cells. MiXCR, applied by TCRdb to the PCR reads, yields one record per CDR3 protein. This repertoire shows 15,000 to 20,000 distinct CDR3 sequences, about 44% found once; its top ten account for around 28%. Stated treatment: roughly 10-day PBMC culture with coronavirus spike peptide pools or control peptides (ViraFEST assay). No antigen has been assigned to these receptors. The sequencing here drew on CD4+ T cells from blood, cultured in vitro, taken before SARS-CoV-2 vaccination. The source of these receptors is a human donor who had recovered from COVID-19.

This clonotype was observed a few times. V is TRBV2 and J is TRBJ1-6; D ambiguous. V was clipped by 0 bases and J by 4 bases, with 16 bases between them. This CDR3 contains 18 residues. Germline CDR1 SNHLY, CDR2 FYNNEI. The DNA of the CDR3 is TGTGCCAGCAGTGAAGCGCTTCACGGTGTGGGGTATAATTCACCCCTCCACTTT. Encoded protein: CASSEALHGVGYNSPLHF.

V usage is TRBV20-1 and J usage is TRBJ2-3; 10 nucleotides line up with TRBD2. The CDR3 length is 18 residues. V dropped 3 bases and J dropped 1; count of bases not matched to a gene: 13. The germline V gene encodes CDR1 DFQATT and CDR2 SNEGSKA (reference sequence). The CDR3 region has the DNA TGCAGTGCTAGTTTCGGGCTAGCGGGGGCCTCGGGCACAGATACGCAGTATTTT. Protein sequence: CSASFGLAGASGTDTQYF.

V usage is TRBV25-1 and J usage is TRBJ1-2; D call uncertain. The CDR3 length is 11 residues. The V end lost 2 bases, the J end lost 7 bases, and 5 bases lay between the germline ends. Germline-derived CDR1 and CDR2 are MGHDK and SYGVNS. For the CDR3, the DNA is TGTGCCAGCAGTGAACTGGCTGGCTACACCTTC. Translation gives CASSELAGYTF.

The chain has TRBV2 and TRBJ1-1; TRBD1 might be the D (5 bases). Germline values: CDR1 SNHLY, CDR2 FYNNEI. V lost 6 bases, J lost 13 bases, and 21 bases lay in between. The CDR3 length is 13 residues. This chain's CDR3 is CASSEGTSGDGFF. CDR3 bases: TGTGCCAGCAGCGAGGGGACCTCGGGGGATGGTTTCTTT.

The chain uses TRBV2 and TRBJ1-2; possibly TRBD1 for D (5 bases). Between the trimmed V and J ends, which lost 7 bases and 0 bases, there was a span of 15 bases. This CDR3 is built from 15 residues. The germline V gene has CDR1 SNHLY and CDR2 FYNNEI. CDR3 DNA: TGTGCCAGCACCGACGGGGGTAATGCTAACTATGGCTACACCTTC. Its translation is CASTDGGNANYGYTF.

The rearrangement links TRBV6-1 to TRBJ1-1; D unclear. Per the germline V gene, CDR1 is MNHNS and CDR2 is SASEGT. The CDR3 extends over 13 amino acids. V lost 6 bases and J lost 1, with 9 bases in between. This chain's CDR3 is CASRRRQNTEAFF. Written as DNA, the CDR3 is TGTGCCAGCAGACGAAGACAGAACACTGAAGCTTTCTTT.

This clonotype was seen more than once but under ten times. The V gene is TRBV20-1, the J gene TRBJ1-1; D is unclear. Germline CDR1 is DFQATT and CDR2 is SNEGSKA (reference sequence). The CDR3 is 14 amino acids. V was pared by 4 bases and J by 4 bases, with 16 bases between. The CDR3 region has the DNA TGCAGTGCTACAGAGAACGTTTGGATCACTGAAGCTTTCTTT. The encoded protein is CSATENVWITEAFF.

The rearrangement links TRBV7-2 to TRBJ2-3, with D perhaps assigned TRBD1 or TRBD2 (6 bases each). CDR3 size: 15 residues. Trimming pared 4 bases from V and 2 bases from J, leaving 13 bases between. Germline V CDR1 and CDR2: SGHTA, FQGNSA. The CDR3 region is CASSSRGDNTDTQYF. CDR3 nucleotides: TGTGCCAGCAGCTCGAGGGGGGATAACACAGATACGCAGTATTTT.

This clonotype was seen a few times. In nucleotides, the CDR3 is TGTGCCAGCAGCTTACGGGGGCGACGGTCACCCCTCCACTTT. Translating gives CASSLRGRRSPLHF. V gene TRBV7-2 combines with J gene TRBJ1-6; possible D gene TRBD1, 6 bases. V was trimmed by 2 bases and J by 10 bases, leaving 12 bases between them. CDR1 and CDR2 from the germline V gene are SGHTA and FQGNSA. The CDR3 consists of 14 residues.

The CDR3 loop is CASRRGETVNEQFF. DNA of the CDR3: TGTGCCAGCAGGAGGGGAGAGACAGTCAATGAGCAGTTCTTC. The V and J genes are TRBV6-1 and TRBJ2-1, with D perhaps assigned TRBD1 or TRBD2 (5 bases each). The V gene's germline CDR1 is MNHNS and CDR2 SASEGT. The ends were cut back, 6 bases at V and 6 bases at J, with 15 bases in the middle. There are 14 residues in the CDR3.

CDR3 in DNA: TGTGCCAGCAGCTCCTTACTGACAGGAAGCACAGATACGCAGTATTTT. Encoded protein: CASSSLLTGSTDTQYF. The V call is TRBV7-9, the J call TRBJ2-3; possibly TRBD1 for D (6 bases). The CDR3 contains 16 residues. The V gene's germline CDR1 is SEHNR and CDR2 FQNEAQ (reference sequence). Trimming shortened V by 4 bases and J by 0 bases, and 14 bases separated the two germline ends.

Here the CDR3 DNA reads TGTGCCAGCAGCCCGGGACACCTGGGGGCTTATGGCTACACCTTC. Encoded protein: CASSPGHLGAYGYTF. The V call is TRBV7-3, the J call TRBJ1-2, with D maybe TRBD1 (6 bases). Trimming removed 5 bases at V and 5 bases at J, with 18 bases between. Per the germline V gene, CDR1 is SGHTA and CDR2 is FQGTGA. The CDR3 is made up of 15 amino acids.

This chain joins TRBV6-2 or TRBV6-3 and TRBJ1-1, with D hard to call. Trimming left V 4 bases short and J 0 bases short, with 9 bases between. This CDR3 spans 14 amino acids. Germline CDR1 reads MNHEY; CDR2 reads SVGEGT. CDR3: CASSSPPMNTEAFF. The CDR3 DNA reads TGTGCCAGCAGTTCCCCCCCGATGAACACTGAAGCTTTCTTT.

The gene calls are TRBV27 and TRBJ2-5; unclear D gene. The CDR3 sequence is 15 residues long. Germline V gene sequence: CDR1 MNHEY, CDR2 SMNVEV (reference sequence). The ends were cut back, 3 bases at V and 3 bases at J, with 14 bases in the middle. The CDR3 nucleotides read TGTGCCAGCAGTTTTTATCTGTGGGTCAAAGAGACCCAGTACTTC. Translation gives CASSFYLWVKETQYF.

The CDR3 sequence is CASSSSSGGRYEQYF. CDR3 bases: TGTGCCAGCAGCTCCTCTAGCGGGGGCCGCTACGAGCAGTACTTC. The chain carries TRBV7-2 and TRBJ2-7, with TRBD2 matching over 10 bases. In germline, CDR1 is SGHTA, CDR2 FQGNSA. CDR3 size: 15 residues. The ends lost 4 bases at V and 3 bases at J; junction bases unmatched: 6.

This clonotype was recorded a few times. V usage is TRBV7-2 and J usage is TRBJ2-3; tentative D call: TRBD2 (7 bases). Germline V gives CDR1 SGHTA, CDR2 FQGNSA. V was clipped by 5 bases and J by 6 bases, with 12 bases between them. The CDR3 is 13 residues long. The CDR3 spells CASSPGGRDTQYF. In nucleotides, the CDR3 is TGTGCCAGCAGCCCCGGGGGGCGGGATACGCAGTATTTT. The whole variable domain, remainder taken from reference TRBV7-2 and TRBJ2-3, is GAGVSQSPSNKVTEKGKDVELRCDPISGHTALYWYRQSLGQGLEFLIYFQGNSAPDKSGLPSDRFSAERTGGSVSTLTIQRTQQEDSAVYLCASSPGGRDTQYFGPGTRLTVL.

This clonotype was seen more than once but under ten times. This sequence joins TRBV20-1 and TRBJ1-1; tentatively, D is TRBD1 (5 bases). This CDR3 is built from 14 residues. Deletions cut 4 bases from V and 0 bases from J, with 12 bases between. Per the germline V gene, CDR1 is DFQATT and CDR2 is SNEGSKA (reference sequence). CDR3 in DNA: TGCAGTGCTAAAACTGGGACGGTGAACACTGAAGCTTTCTTT. Translation: CSAKTGTVNTEAFF.

The chain links TRBV20-1 to TRBJ2-1; 11 nucleotides agree with TRBD2. Germline V gives CDR1 DFQATT, CDR2 SNEGSKA (reference sequence). The CDR3 covers 14 residues. V dropped 5 bases and J dropped 9; count of bases not matched to a gene: 9. The CDR3 here is CSAFLAGGAGEQFF. The CDR3 region has the DNA TGCAGTGCTTTTCTAGCGGGAGGCGCTGGTGAGCAGTTCTTC.

The rearrangement links TRBV20-1 to TRBJ2-2, with 13 bases lining up with TRBD2. Germline-derived CDR1 and CDR2 are DFQATT and SNEGSKA (reference sequence). The junction had 9 bases not matched to a gene; V was cut back by 6 bases and J by 2 bases. CDR3 length: 17 amino acids. The CDR3 DNA is TGCAGTGCCGAACCGGGACTAGCGGGATTCAACACCGGGGAGCTGTTTTTT. Residues: CSAEPGLAGFNTGELFF.

The chain carries TRBV27 and TRBJ2-3; 10 nucleotides align to TRBD2. This CDR3 region has 16 residues. Germline V gene sequence: CDR1 MNHEY, CDR2 SMNVEV (reference sequence). V lost 6 bases and J lost 5; bases outside the gene matches: 11. CDR3 loop: CASSQRASGGRDTQYF. The CDR3 nucleotides read TGTGCCAGCAGCCAAAGGGCTAGCGGGGGAAGAGATACGCAGTATTTT.

The V and J genes are TRBV6-5 and TRBJ1-2; 7 bases align to TRBD1. CDR3 length: 14 amino acids. Germline values: CDR1 MNHEY, CDR2 SVGAGI. Losses at the gene ends were 2 bases for V and 4 bases for J; bases not matched to a gene: 4. For the CDR3, the DNA is TGTGCCAGCAGTTACGGGGGACAGTTCTATGGCTACACCTTC. Encoded protein: CASSYGGQFYGYTF.

The gene calls are TRBV28 and TRBJ1-3; D call uncertain. Germline assignment: CDR1 MDHEN and CDR2 SYDVKM. V dropped 6 bases and J dropped 2 bases, with 14 bases sitting between them. The CDR3 has 15 residues. DNA for the CDR3: TGTGCCAGCAGCCCAACCGCGGCGCCTGGAAACACCATATATTTT. Amino acids: CASSPTAAPGNTIYF.

The chain has TRBV20-1 and TRBJ2-3, with D maybe TRBD2 (6 bases). The V end was cut by 2 bases, the J end by 10 bases, with 19 bases between. Per the germline V gene, CDR1 is DFQATT and CDR2 is SNEGSKA (reference sequence). The length of the CDR3 is 14 residues. CDR3 protein: CSARRLGGEAAQYF. CDR3 coding DNA: TGCAGTGCTAGACGACTGGGCGGGGAGGCTGCGCAGTATTTT.